A single sample is the source of the 21 T cell receptor beta chains below, sequenced in a study of blood T cell repertoires in COVID-19. Here immunoSEQ multiplex PCR was the method, and the copy in TCRdb shows in-frame clones only, minus some. The table shows approximately 110,000 clones, with over 80% occurring only once. The sequenced sample consisted of peripheral blood. The receptor set was obtained from a woman between 50 and 59 years old with acute or convalescent COVID-19.

This chain connects TRBV3-1 (or the pseudogene TRBV3-2) to TRBJ2-7; D remains ambiguous. CDR3 length: 12 amino acids. Germline CDR1 reads LGHDT; CDR2 reads YNNKEL (reference sequence). V gave up 2 bases and J gave up 4 bases, with 6 bases separating them. The CDR3, as DNA: TGTGCCAGCAGCCAAACCGAGTACGAGCAGTACTTC. Amino acids: CASSQTEYEQYF.

A single count supports this clone. V is TRBV5-1 and J is TRBJ2-2, with D possibly matching TRBD2 (5 bases). CDR1 is SGHRS and CDR2 is YFSETQ in the germline V gene. The CDR3 length is 15 residues. Trimming pared 4 bases from V and 2 bases from J, leaving 12 bases between. The CDR3 is CASSHGRGNTGELFF. The CDR3 nucleotides are TGCGCCAGCAGCCATGGGAGAGGAAACACCGGGGAGCTGTTTTTT.

This clone has only one observation. The chain couples TRBV19 to TRBJ2-7, with 8 bases identical to TRBD1. This CDR3 spans 14 amino acids. Germline-derived CDR1 and CDR2 are LNHDA and SQIVND (reference sequence). The trim removed 5 bases at V and 2 bases at J, leaving 5 bases unmatched. CDR3 sequence reads: CASSAGTGPYEQYF. The CDR3 bases are TGTGCCAGTAGTGCCGGGACAGGTCCCTACGAGCAGTACTTC.

This rearrangement joins TRBV7-2 to TRBJ1-3, with no clear D. The germline CDR1 and CDR2 sequences are SGHTA and FQGNSA. This CDR3 has 15 residues. Between the trimmed V and J ends, which lost 1 base and 0 bases, there was a span of 7 bases. The CDR3 region is CASSLVGSSGNTIYF. CDR3 nucleotides: TGTGCCAGCAGCTTAGTAGGGAGCTCTGGAAACACCATATATTTT.

This rearrangement joins TRBV5-1 to TRBJ1-5; D unresolved. Looked up from germline, CDR1 is SGHRS and CDR2 is YFSETQ. The CDR3 has 15 amino acids. V gave up 0 bases and J gave up 5 bases, with 12 bases separating them. Here the CDR3 reads CASSLGPGWDQPQHF. The CDR3 coding sequence is TGCGCCAGCAGCTTGGGGCCGGGATGGGATCAGCCCCAGCATTTT.

J is TRBJ2-5 and V is TRBV5-6; possible D gene TRBD1, 5 bases. Between the trimmed V and J ends, which lost 0 bases and 9 bases, there was a span of 18 bases. The germline V gene has CDR1 SGHDT and CDR2 YYEEEE. The CDR3 has 15 residues. This chain's CDR3 is CASSLGQLSSHSQYF. The CDR3 bases are TGTGCCAGCAGCTTGGGACAGTTGTCTTCCCACTCCCAGTACTTC.

V and J are TRBV25-1 and TRBJ2-3; 8 bases match TRBD2. The germline V gene has CDR1 MGHDK and CDR2 SYGVNS. This CDR3 contains 13 residues. J was trimmed by 5 bases and V by 8 bases; bases with no gene match: 6. The CDR3: CASGSGGLDTQYF. The CDR3 DNA reads TGTGCCAGCGGAAGCGGGGGCTTAGATACGCAGTATTTT.

The chain employs TRBV6-5 and TRBJ2-7; 8 bases map to TRBD1. This CDR3 is built from 14 residues. The V segment lost 4 bases and the J segment 4 bases; nucleotides outside the gene matches: 6. Germline V gene data show CDR1 as MNHEY and CDR2 as SVGAGI. CDR3 in amino acids: CASSWGQGAYEQYF. DNA for the CDR3: TGTGCCAGCAGTTGGGGGCAGGGGGCTTACGAGCAGTACTTC.

The rearrangement uses TRBV19 and TRBJ1-2; 8 nucleotides match TRBD1. V shed 3 bases and J 5 bases; nucleotides not matched to a gene: 14. The CDR3 extends over 17 amino acids. The germline gives CDR1 LNHDA, CDR2 SQIVND (reference sequence). CDR3 sequence: CASSMWDRSTLGYGYTF. CDR3 in DNA: TGTGCCAGTAGTATGTGGGACAGGAGCACCCTTGGGTATGGCTACACCTTC.

The chain combines TRBV2 with TRBJ1-1, with D perhaps matching TRBD1 (5 bases). Trimming removed 6 bases from V and 5 bases from J, with 13 bases in between. Looked up from germline, CDR1 is SNHLY and CDR2 is FYNNEI. The CDR3 has 13 amino acids. CDR3 amino acids: CASSNGARTEAFF. CDR3 DNA sequence: TGTGCCAGCAGCAATGGGGCGCGGACTGAAGCTTTCTTT.

The CDR3 DNA reads as TGCGCCAGCAGCCAAGGGGGGACAGGCCTGGGTAACACTGAAGCTTTCTTT. Translated, it gives CASSQGGTGLGNTEAFF. This chain connects TRBV4-1 to TRBJ1-1, with 8 bases aligning to TRBD1. The CDR3 runs 17 residues. The germline V gene encodes CDR1 MGHRA and CDR2 YSYEKL. After removal of 1 base from V and 2 bases from J, the junction contained 9 bases not matched to a gene.

This clone was seen only once. The chain uses TRBV30 and TRBJ2-5; 7 bases agree with TRBD1. Germline V gene data show CDR1 as GTSNPN and CDR2 as SVGIG (reference sequence). V lost 3 bases, J lost 3 bases, and 4 bases stayed unmatched. The length of the CDR3 is 13 residues. The CDR3 region is CAWSRDSEETQYF. The CDR3 nucleotides are TGTGCCTGGAGCAGGGACAGCGAAGAGACCCAGTACTTC.

V usage is TRBV28 and J usage is TRBJ2-3; D is possibly TRBD1 (6 bases). V lost 1 base and J lost 7, with 12 bases in between. The germline V gene encodes CDR1 MDHEN and CDR2 SYDVKM. The CDR3 consists of 14 residues. The CDR3 is CASSLLTGGNTQYF. The CDR3 DNA is TGTGCCAGCAGTTTATTGACAGGCGGAAATACGCAGTATTTT. Together with reference TRBV28 and TRBJ2-3, the CDR3 gives the full variable domain: DVKVTQSSRYLVKRTGEKVFLECVQDMDHENMFWYRQDPGLGLRLIYFSYDVKMKEKGDIPEGYSVSREKKERFSLILESASTNQTSMYLCASSLLTGGNTQYFGPGTRLTVL.

The V and J genes are TRBV2 and TRBJ2-5, with 10 nucleotides matching TRBD2. V shed 4 bases and J 2 bases; nucleotides not matched to a gene: 16. Germline lookup yields CDR1 SNHLY and CDR2 FYNNEI. The CDR3 sequence is 19 residues long. The CDR3 sequence: CASSANLLVTSGEQETQYF. The CDR3 DNA is TGTGCCAGCAGTGCTAATCTCTTAGTTACTAGCGGGGAGCAAGAGACCCAGTACTTC.

The chain employs TRBV24-1 and TRBJ2-1, with 16 bases matching TRBD2. V lost 1 base, J lost 8 bases, and 4 bases stayed unmatched. This CDR3 is 17 amino acids long. The germline V gene has CDR1 KGHDR and CDR2 SFDVKD. DNA for the CDR3: TGTGCCACCAGTGATTTAGGGACTAGCGGGGGGGTAGATGAGCAGTTCTTC. Translating gives CATSDLGTSGGVDEQFF.

J is TRBJ2-3 and V is TRBV19; 10 bases fit TRBD1. The V and J ends lost 7 bases and 8 bases, in that order; junction bases with no gene match: 9. From germline, CDR1 is LNHDA and CDR2 SQIVND (reference sequence). This CDR3 region has 14 residues. The DNA of the CDR3 is TGTGCCAGTACCGGGGGGACAGGGGCCAGTACGCAGTATTTT. This gives the protein CASTGGTGASTQYF.

The chain links TRBV24-1 to TRBJ2-5; 9 bases are a match to TRBD1. CDR3 length: 16 residues. The germline V gene encodes CDR1 KGHDR and CDR2 SFDVKD. Losses at the gene ends were 5 bases for V and 2 bases for J; bases not matched to a gene: 8. The CDR3 DNA is TGTGCCACCAGTGCCCTGGACAGGGGAGGGCAAGAGACCCAGTACTTC. This sequence encodes CATSALDRGGQETQYF.

This chain joins TRBV5-4 and TRBJ1-1, with 8 bases aligning to TRBD1. The V segment lost 0 bases and the J segment 3 bases; nucleotides outside the gene matches: 4. Looked up from germline, CDR1 is SGHNT and CDR2 is YYREEE (reference sequence). CDR3 length: 15 residues. CDR3 DNA sequence: TGTGCCAGCAGCTTGGAACCGACAGGGGACACTGAAGCTTTCTTT. Translation gives CASSLEPTGDTEAFF.

As concerns this clone: The sample has other DNA sequences that encode this CDR3 too. The chain carries TRBV18 and TRBJ1-1, with a possible D match to TRBD1 (6 bases). V lost 6 bases to trimming and J lost 0 bases, with 11 bases between them. The CDR3 extends over 14 amino acids. From germline, CDR1 is KGHSH and CDR2 LQKENI. For the CDR3, the DNA is TGTGCCAGCTCCCGGGGGGCTATGAACACTGAAGCTTTCTTT. Its protein is CASSRGAMNTEAFF.

This clone occurred once. V is TRBV5-1 and J is TRBJ2-1; D not resolved. Germline V gives CDR1 SGHRS, CDR2 YFSETQ. This CDR3 spans 15 amino acids. Trimming took 0 bases from V and 2 from J, leaving 9 bases between them. CDR3 region: CASSLGVNAYNEQFF. For the CDR3, the DNA is TGCGCCAGCAGCTTGGGAGTTAACGCCTACAATGAGCAGTTCTTC.

J is TRBJ2-1 and V is TRBV5-1; D is unresolved. The CDR3 is made up of 11 amino acids. The V gene's germline CDR1 is SGHRS and CDR2 YFSETQ. Trimming removed 1 base at V and 8 bases at J, with 4 bases between. The CDR3 bases are TGCGCCAGCAGCTTGCTCGATGAGCAGTTCTTC. It codes for CASSLLDEQFF.